The rows below give T cell receptor beta chains drawn from one sample of a study of beta chain features in type 1 diabetes. The repertoire was sequenced with immunoSEQ multiplex PCR; TCRdb's copy has only in-frame clones and lacks some. This repertoire shows 200,000 to 250,000 clones, about 63% found once; its top ten account for around 0.05%. The sequencing input was naive CD4+ T cells from blood. These receptors were taken from a man aged 30 to 45 in good health. Both conserved end residues are part of each CDR3. A D gene is named only where the DNA matches it firmly. Expanded clones are given a class, and other clones once, few, many or no size at all.

d_call,clone_size,v_call,j_call,cdr3_aa,cdr3_nt
TRBD1,NA,TRBV30,TRBJ1-2,CAWSGQGRSSYGYTF,TGTGCCTGGAGTGGACAGGGCAGAAGCTCCTATGGCTACACCTTC
NA,NA,TRBV30,TRBJ1-2,CAWSKARDGYTF,TGTGCCTGGAGTAAGGCAAGAGATGGCTACACCTTC
NA,NA,TRBV29-1,TRBJ2-6,CSVEVAGVGANVLTF,TGCAGCGTTGAAGTGGCAGGGGTAGGGGCCAACGTCCTGACTTTC
NA,NA,TRBV5-4,TRBJ2-7,CASSNAATYEQYF,TGTGCCAGCAGCAATGCGGCTACCTACGAGCAGTACTTC
NA,NA,TRBV11-2,TRBJ2-3,CASSFPRPGDTQYF,TGTGCCAGCAGCTTCCCTCGACCGGGCGATACGCAGTATTTT
NA,few,TRBV30,TRBJ2-5,CAWSYERETQYF,TGTGCCTGGAGTTACGAAAGGGAGACCCAGTACTTC
NA,NA,TRBV2,TRBJ1-4,CASTPGPGGEKLFF,TGTGCCAGCACCCCGGGACCCGGTGGGGAAAAACTGTTTTTT
NA,NA,TRBV30,TRBJ2-7,CAWSNGASYEQYF,TGTGCCTGGAGTAACGGGGCCTCCTACGAGCAGTACTTC
NA,once,TRBV28,TRBJ1-1,CASSTNTEAFF,TGTGCCAGCAGTACAAACACTGAAGCTTTCTTT
NA,NA,TRBV5-1,TRBJ2-6,CASSLGNSGANVLTF,TGCGCCAGCAGCTTGGGGAACTCTGGGGCCAACGTCCTGACTTTC
NA,NA,TRBV6-6,TRBJ2-3,CASSYGGGGTDTQYF,TGTGCCAGCAGTTACGGCGGGGGCGGCACAGATACGCAGTATTTT
TRBD2,NA,TRBV29-1,TRBJ2-2,CSVEDRLAGAGGELFF,TGCAGCGTTGAAGATCGACTAGCGGGAGCGGGCGGGGAGCTGTTTTTT
NA,NA,TRBV29-1,TRBJ1-1,CSVEAGFKTEAFF,TGCAGCGTTGAAGCGGGGTTTAAGACTGAAGCTTTCTTT
NA,few,TRBV10-3,TRBJ2-3,CAISELGFGDTQYF,TGTGCCATCAGTGAATTAGGGTTCGGAGATACGCAGTATTTT
NA,NA,TRBV2,TRBJ2-3,CASSGQLTSTDTQYF,TGTGCCAGCAGTGGACAGTTGACTAGCACAGATACGCAGTATTTT
NA,few,TRBV29-1,TRBJ2-5,CSVWGAETQYF,TGCAGCGTTTGGGGTGCAGAGACCCAGTACTTC
TRBD1,NA,TRBV25-1,TRBJ2-1,CASSEGDRGWNEQFF,TGTGCCAGCAGTGAGGGGGACAGGGGCTGGAATGAGCAGTTCTTC
TRBD1,few,TRBV29-1,TRBJ1-2,CSASTGGGYGYTF,TGCAGCGCCAGTACAGGGGGCGGCTATGGCTACACCTTC
NA,NA,TRBV30,TRBJ1-1,CAWSGVSNTEAFF,TGTGCCTGGAGTGGGGTCAGTAACACTGAAGCTTTCTTT
NA,NA,TRBV7-2,TRBJ2-3,CASSLTRDTQYF,TGTGCCAGCAGCCTGACTCGGGATACGCAGTATTTT
TRBD1,NA,TRBV28,TRBJ2-7,CASRSGQAYEQYF,TGTGCCAGCAGAAGCGGACAGGCCTACGAGCAGTACTTC
NA,NA,TRBV7-9,TRBJ2-6,CASSLAGANVLTF,TGTGCCAGCAGCTTAGCTGGGGCCAACGTCCTGACTTTC
TRBD2,NA,TRBV28,TRBJ2-5,CASREAGGEETQYF,TGTGCCAGCAGAGAAGCGGGAGGGGAAGAGACCCAGTACTTC
NA,NA,TRBV27,TRBJ2-5,CASSLSIHTGQETQYF,TGTGCCAGCAGTTTAAGTATCCACACAGGGCAAGAGACCCAGTACTTC
TRBD1,NA,TRBV18,TRBJ2-7,CASSERQGSSYEQYF,TGTGCCAGCTCTGAGCGACAGGGGAGTTCCTACGAGCAGTACTTC
NA,few,TRBV30,TRBJ2-7,CAWNGGRDYEQYF,TGTGCCTGGAACGGCGGCAGGGACTACGAGCAGTACTTC
TRBD1,NA,TRBV18,TRBJ1-1,CASSLDREVNFF,TGTGCCAGCTCATTGGACAGGGAAGTTAACTTCTTT